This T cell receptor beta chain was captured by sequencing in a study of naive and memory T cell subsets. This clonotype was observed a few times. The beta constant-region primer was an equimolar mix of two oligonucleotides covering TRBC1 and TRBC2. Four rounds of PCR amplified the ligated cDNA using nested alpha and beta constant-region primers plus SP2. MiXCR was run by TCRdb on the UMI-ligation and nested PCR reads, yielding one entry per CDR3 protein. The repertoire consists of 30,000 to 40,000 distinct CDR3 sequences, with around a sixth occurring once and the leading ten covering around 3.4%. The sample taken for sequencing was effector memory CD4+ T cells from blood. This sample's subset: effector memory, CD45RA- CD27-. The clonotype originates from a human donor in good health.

The CDR3 region is CAISPRTGGTEAFF. CDR3 nucleotide sequence: TGTGCCATCTCCCCTAGAACAGGGGGCACTGAAGCTTTCTTT. V gene TRBV10-3 combines with J gene TRBJ1-1; 8 positions match TRBD1. The J segment lost 4 bases and the V segment lost 8 bases, leaving 9 bases of the junction unmatched. Germline CDR1 is ENHRY and CDR2 is SYGVKD. The CDR3 runs to 14 residues.